A single sample gave rise to the 11 T cell receptor beta chains below, sequenced in a study of CD8 T cells in ankylosing spondylitis. TCRdb itself ran the 5' RACE reads through MiXCR, one entry per CDR3 protein. Among more than 35,000 distinct CDR3 sequences listed, less than 3.5% were seen once. The material sequenced was blood, either unsorted or a sorted T cell fraction (not recorded which). The source of these receptors is a male donor with ankylosing spondylitis or in good health (not recorded which).

This clonotype was seen at least ten times. The chain recombines TRBV9 with TRBJ2-5, with 9 bases aligning to TRBD1. Per germline, CDR1 SGDLS and CDR2 YYNGEE. The CDR3 has 15 amino acids. V shed 5 bases and J 5 bases; nucleotides not matched to a gene: 10. The chain's CDR3 is CASRAGTGFFETQYF. CDR3 nucleotides: TGTGCCAGCAGAGCCGGGACAGGGTTCTTTGAGACCCAGTACTTC.

In its sample, this clonotype was seen many times. The rearrangement uses TRBV9 and TRBJ1-5; TRBD1 matches 8 bases. CDR1 and CDR2 (germline): SGDLS, YYNGEE. The V gene end was trimmed by 7 bases and the J gene end by 7 bases; junction bases not matched to a gene: 7. The length of the CDR3 is 13 residues. CDR3 in DNA: TGTGCCAGCGGACAGGGCGGTCGGCAGCCCCAGCATTTT. It translates to CASGQGGRQPQHF.

The table lists this clonotype with many counts. The chain joins TRBV9 to TRBJ2-1; D remains ambiguous. V lost 0 bases to trimming and J lost 10 bases, with 11 bases between them. Germline V gives CDR1 SGDLS, CDR2 YYNGEE. CDR3 length equals 13 residues. CDR3 sequence: CASSVVNNGEQFF. DNA of the CDR3: TGTGCCAGCAGCGTAGTAAATAACGGGGAGCAGTTCTTC.

Many counts were recorded for this clonotype. This chain links TRBV9 with TRBJ2-3; D call uncertain. V lost 0 bases and J 2 bases, leaving 13 bases between the germline ends. Germline V lookup: CDR1 SGDLS, CDR2 YYNGEE. The length of the CDR3 is 16 residues. CDR3 DNA sequence: TGTGCCAGCAGCGTAGCTGTGGGCGGATACACAGATACGCAGTATTTT. Protein sequence: CASSVAVGGYTDTQYF.

About this clonotype itself: This may stem from a read error, because a much larger clone lies one nucleotide away. The DNA of the CDR3 is TGTGCCAGCAGCGCCGGGGACAGGGGCCAGTCGGGTTCTTTCTACAATGAGCAGTTCTTC. Amino acids: CASSAGDRGQSGSFYNEQFF. The chain combines TRBV9 with TRBJ2-1, with 10 nucleotides matching TRBD1. CDR3 length: 20 residues. Trimming at V came to 3 bases and at J to 3 bases, leaving 18 bases not matched to a gene. In germline, CDR1 is SGDLS, CDR2 YYNGEE.

This clonotype came up many times. The chain employs TRBV9 and TRBJ2-3, with a tentative D call TRBD2 (6 bases). The CDR3 runs 17 residues. Germline V gene lookup returns CDR1 SGDLS and CDR2 YYNGEE. The V gene lost 4 bases and the J gene lost 4 bases, with 22 bases spanning the gap. The CDR3 is CASSPRASAKVADTQYF. CDR3 coding DNA: TGTGCCAGCAGCCCCCGTGCTAGCGCAAAGGTGGCAGATACGCAGTATTTT.

This clonotype was seen many times. The gene calls are TRBV9 and TRBJ2-5; TRBD2 agrees at 8 bases. CDR3 length equals 15 residues. Germline values: CDR1 SGDLS, CDR2 YYNGEE. Germline trimming cut 0 bases from V and 4 bases from J; bases unmatched to any gene: 5. In DNA form, the CDR3 reads TGTGCCAGCAGCGTAGAGCGGGGGCCTCCAGAGACCCAGTACTTC. Its translation is CASSVERGPPETQYF.

The table lists this clonotype with many counts. J is TRBJ2-2 and V is TRBV9, with 13 bases aligning to TRBD2. J gave up 8 bases and V 0 bases, and 7 bases lay outside the gene matches. From germline, CDR1 is SGDLS and CDR2 YYNGEE. The CDR3 is made up of 17 amino acids. CDR3 region: CASSVVGLAGVAGELFF. The CDR3 DNA is TGTGCCAGCAGCGTAGTCGGACTAGCGGGAGTAGCAGGGGAGCTGTTTTTT.

In its sample, this clonotype was seen many times. This sequence joins TRBV9 and TRBJ2-1, with D unresolved. There are 16 residues in the CDR3. Trimming left V 0 bases short and J 5 bases short, with 15 bases between. Germline V lookup: CDR1 SGDLS, CDR2 YYNGEE. CDR3 sequence (DNA): TGTGCCAGCAGCGTAGGAACGCTAGTCCCTAACAATGAGCAGTTCTTC. Protein sequence: CASSVGTLVPNNEQFF.

In this sample, this clonotype turned up many times. The rearrangement uses TRBV9 and TRBJ2-6; D tentatively fits TRBD1 or TRBD2 (6 bases each). Trimming left V 5 bases short and J 0 bases short, with 9 bases between. The CDR3 loop spans 15 amino acids. Looked up from germline, CDR1 is SGDLS and CDR2 is YYNGEE. The CDR3 protein is CASSRGDSGANVLTF. The CDR3 DNA is TGTGCCAGCAGTAGGGGGGACTCTGGGGCCAACGTCCTGACTTTC.

This clonotype was found many times. The chain uses TRBV9 and TRBJ2-1; no reliable D call. V lost 4 bases and J lost 8, with 7 bases in between. Germline CDR1 and CDR2: SGDLS and YYNGEE. The CDR3 is made up of 11 amino acids. The CDR3 protein is CASSSEDEQFF. Written as DNA, the CDR3 is TGTGCCAGCAGCTCTGAGGATGAGCAGTTCTTC. The entire variable domain, with the rest obtained from reference TRBV9 and TRBJ2-1, is as follows: DSGVTQTPKHLITATGQRVTLRCSPRSGDLSVYWYQQSLDQGLQFLIQYYNGEERAKGNILERFSAQQFPDLHSELNLSSLELGDSALYFCASSSEDEQFFGPGTRLTVL.